These 23 T cell receptor beta chains came from one sample sequenced in a study of blood T cell repertoires in COVID-19. TCRdb keeps only in-frame clones here, not all; method: immunoSEQ multiplex PCR. The table has 50,000 to 75,000 clones, 85% to 90% seen once; the top ten hold less than 1.5%. The sample consisted of peripheral blood. The receptors were gathered from a man aged 55-75 years with acute or convalescent COVID-19.

The chain combines TRBV5-6 with TRBJ1-5, with TRBD1 matching over 9 bases. The CDR3 runs to 13 residues. Germline values: CDR1 SGHDT, CDR2 YYEEEE. V gave up 3 bases and J gave up 7 bases; unmatched junction bases: 2. The CDR3: CASSSTGGQPQHF. Written as DNA, the CDR3 is TGTGCCAGCAGCTCCACAGGGGGCCAGCCCCAGCATTTT.

The chain joins TRBV7-3 to TRBJ1-6; 7 bases map to TRBD1. V was clipped by 1 base and J by 6 bases; unmatched bases: 9. CDR1 and CDR2 from the germline V gene are SGHTA and FQGTGA. This CDR3 comprises 17 residues. DNA for the CDR3: TGTGCCAGCAGCTTAAGGGGTCCGGGACAGTCTAATTCACCCCTCCACTTT. This translates into CASSLRGPGQSNSPLHF.

This chain connects TRBV6-5 to TRBJ1-5, with D unresolved. Trimming shortened V by 5 bases and J by 6 bases, and 11 bases separated the two germline ends. The CDR3 is 13 amino acids. Germline V gene data show CDR1 as MNHEY and CDR2 as SVGAGI. CDR3 nucleotide sequence: TGTGCCAGCAGTCCAAATAGAGGTCAGCCCCAGCATTTT. Protein: CASSPNRGQPQHF.

The chain uses TRBV6-5 and TRBJ2-2, with D perhaps TRBD1 (6 bases). Trimming took 7 bases from V and 7 from J, leaving 10 bases between them. This CDR3 is built from 12 residues. The germline CDR1 and CDR2 sequences are MNHEY and SVGAGI. CDR3 loop: CASTRGGGELFF. The CDR3 nucleotides are TGTGCCAGCACCAGGGGTGGCGGGGAGCTGTTTTTT.

V usage is TRBV11-2 and J usage is TRBJ2-3; tentative D call: TRBD1 (6 bases). Germline V gives CDR1 SGHAT, CDR2 FQNNGV. The CDR3 totals 15 residues. The V end lost 1 base, the J end lost 2 bases, and 10 bases lay between the germline ends. The CDR3 bases are TGTGCCAGCAGCTTAGTGCAGGGGATCACAGATACGCAGTATTTT. This codes for CASSLVQGITDTQYF.

The chain employs TRBV12-5 and TRBJ1-1, with a possible D match to TRBD1 (5 bases). V was clipped by 5 bases and J by 0 bases, with 13 bases between them. CDR3 length: 15 amino acids. CDR1 and CDR2 (germline): LGHNT, FRNRAP. The CDR3 DNA sequence: TGTGCTAGTGGTCCTGGGACTAACATGAACACTGAAGCTTTCTTT. Its protein is CASGPGTNMNTEAFF.

This chain uses TRBV19 with TRBJ1-1, with D perhaps TRBD1 (6 bases). Trimming took off 3 bases at V and 9 bases at J, with 14 bases between the two ends. The CDR3 consists of 13 residues. Per the germline V gene, CDR1 is LNHDA and CDR2 is SQIVND (reference sequence). This chain's CDR3 is CASSIEQGQKAFF. CDR3 DNA: TGTGCCAGTAGTATTGAACAGGGACAAAAAGCTTTCTTT. The whole variable domain, remainder taken from reference TRBV19 and TRBJ1-1, is DGGITQSPKYLFRKEGQNVTLSCEQNLNHDAMYWYRQDPGQGLRLIYYSQIVNDFQKGDIAEGYSVSREKKESFPLTVTSAQKNPTAFYLCASSIEQGQKAFFGQGTRLTVV.

This chain joins TRBV7-9 and TRBJ2-2; weak D call: TRBD1 (6 bases). Trimming took off 5 bases at V and 6 bases at J, with 16 bases between the two ends. The CDR3 runs 15 residues. Germline values: CDR1 SEHNR, CDR2 FQNEAQ (reference sequence). The CDR3 loop reads CASSARDKKAGELFF. For the CDR3, the DNA is TGTGCCAGCAGCGCCCGGGACAAAAAAGCCGGGGAGCTGTTTTTT.

The chain carries TRBV7-9 and TRBJ2-2, with D maybe TRBD1 (5 bases). Germline-derived CDR1 and CDR2 are SEHNR and FQNEAQ (reference sequence). Trimming left V 2 bases short and J 5 bases short, with 12 bases between. CDR3 length equals 15 residues. CDR3 sequence reads: CASSLIQGRTGELFF. CDR3 nucleotide sequence: TGTGCCAGCAGCTTAATCCAGGGTCGGACCGGGGAGCTGTTTTTT.

The chain carries TRBV7-2 and TRBJ2-7; 8 bases fit TRBD2. CDR1 is SGHTA, CDR2 FQGNSA, per germline. After removal of 6 bases from V and 9 bases from J, the junction contained 13 bases not matched to a gene. This CDR3 is built from 14 residues. This CDR3 is CASSSTWERGRQYF. CDR3 bases: TGTGCCAGCAGTTCGACTTGGGAGCGGGGGCGGCAGTACTTC.

The chain couples TRBV2 to TRBJ2-2, with D hard to call. Per the germline V gene, CDR1 is SNHLY and CDR2 is FYNNEI. With 3 bases removed from V and 4 bases from J, the gap between germline ends came to 9 bases. The CDR3 runs to 14 residues. CDR3 coding DNA: TGTGCCAGCAGTGAGTTGGCAGTCACCGGGGAGCTGTTTTTT. Translated: CASSELAVTGELFF.

The J gene is TRBJ2-5, the V gene TRBV5-4; TRBD2 aligns across 11 bases. Germline loops: CDR1 SGHNT, CDR2 YYREEE (reference sequence). The junction had 1 base not matched to a gene; V was cut back by 2 bases and J by 1 base. The CDR3 runs 15 residues. The CDR3 nucleotides are TGTGCCAGCAGCTTCGGACTAGCGGGCCAAGAGACCCAGTACTTC. Its translation: CASSFGLAGQETQYF. The full variable domain, rest sourced from reference TRBV5-4 and TRBJ2-5, is ETGVTQSPTHLIKTRGQQVTLRCSSQSGHNTVSWYQQALGQGPQFIFQYYREEENGRGNFPPRFSGLQFPNYSSELNVNALELDDSALYLCASSFGLAGQETQYFGPGTRLLVL.

The V call is TRBV30, the J call TRBJ2-5, with 8 bases aligning to TRBD2. In germline, CDR1 is GTSNPN, CDR2 SVGIG (reference sequence). The junction had 5 bases not matched to a gene; V was cut back by 4 bases and J by 4 bases. The CDR3 sequence is 13 residues long. The DNA for the CDR3 is TGTGCCTGGAACCCGGGGGGGCCAGAGACCCAGTACTTC. Translated: CAWNPGGPETQYF.

The rearrangement uses TRBV18 and TRBJ1-1; no firm D call. V was trimmed by 2 bases and J by 1 base, leaving 5 bases between them. The CDR3 covers 13 residues. The germline V gene encodes CDR1 KGHSH and CDR2 LQKENI. The CDR3 DNA reads TGTGCCAGCTCACCAGCAGGGAACACTGAAGCTTTCTTT. It specifies CASSPAGNTEAFF.

With respect to this clone: Germline and junction disagree at one end, which may indicate a read error. The genes are TRBV9 and TRBJ1-2; maybe TRBD1 (6 bases). Germline CDR1 SGDLS, CDR2 YYNGEE. The CDR3 totals 9 residues. The CDR3 loop is CASSVTGHF. The CDR3 DNA is TGTGCCAGCAGCGTTACGGGACATTTC.

The rearrangement joins TRBV11-2 to TRBJ2-3; possible D gene TRBD1, 5 bases. Germline lookup yields CDR1 SGHAT and CDR2 FQNNGV. Trimming took off 2 bases at V and 7 bases at J, with 10 bases between the two ends. This CDR3 region has 13 residues. The DNA of the CDR3 is TGTGCCAGCAGCTTACCGTACAGGAATACGCAGTATTTT. This encodes CASSLPYRNTQYF. The whole variable domain, filled in from reference TRBV11-2 and TRBJ2-3, reads EAGVAQSPRYKIIEKRQSVAFWCNPISGHATLYWYQQILGQGPKLLIQFQNNGVVDDSQLPKDRFSAERLKGVDSTLKIQPAKLEDSAVYLCASSLPYRNTQYFGPGTRLTVL.

The rearrangement uses TRBV10-2 and TRBJ2-1; 10 bases are a match to TRBD2. V shed 6 bases, J shed 6 bases, and the junction held 8 bases outside the gene matches. Per the germline V gene, CDR1 is WSHSY and CDR2 is SAAADI. The CDR3 extends over 15 amino acids. CDR3 loop: CASRLSGGAINEQFF. The DNA for the CDR3 is TGCGCCAGCAGATTAAGCGGGGGGGCTATCAATGAGCAGTTCTTC.

This rearrangement joins TRBV6-5 to TRBJ2-7, with D maybe TRBD1 (6 bases). CDR1 is MNHEY, CDR2 SVGAGI, per germline. V shed 7 bases and J shed 7 bases, with 17 bases lying between them. The CDR3 totals 13 residues. The CDR3 reads CASIGQLVWEQYF. CDR3 coding DNA: TGTGCCAGCATAGGACAGCTAGTATGGGAGCAGTACTTC.

This clone showed up just once. For the CDR3, the DNA is TGTGCCAGCAGTTATCGGGGGTCAACTAGTGGCTACACCTTC. This codes for CASSYRGSTSGYTF. This chain links TRBV6-5 with TRBJ1-2; D might be TRBD1 (5 bases). The length of the CDR3 is 14 residues. Trimming removed 3 bases from V and 7 bases from J, with 15 bases in between. The germline V gene encodes CDR1 MNHEY and CDR2 SVGAGI.

This chain joins TRBV2 and TRBJ2-1; a weak D match, TRBD1 (5 bases). This CDR3 is built from 15 residues. The V end lost 4 bases, the J end lost 3 bases, and 13 bases lay between the germline ends. In germline, CDR1 is SNHLY, CDR2 FYNNEI. CDR3 in DNA: TGTGCCAGCAGTGTCGAGCAGGGTAGCTACAATGAGCAGTTCTTC. Protein: CASSVEQGSYNEQFF.

The V and J genes are TRBV3-1 (or the pseudogene TRBV3-2) and TRBJ1-2; tentatively, D is TRBD1 (6 bases). Germline CDR1 reads LGHDT; CDR2 reads YNNKEL (reference sequence). Trimming removed 5 bases at V and 6 bases at J, with 22 bases between. This CDR3 spans 16 amino acids. The CDR3 region has the DNA TGTGCCAGCAGCTCTTTTATAGGGGGACGCCCGCATGGCTACACCTTC. Amino acid sequence: CASSSFIGGRPHGYTF.

The rearrangement uses TRBV2 and TRBJ2-7; TRBD1 aligns across 11 bases. CDR1 and CDR2 from the germline V gene are SNHLY and FYNNEI. There are 14 residues in the CDR3. The ends lost 7 bases at V and 3 bases at J; junction bases unmatched: 5. The CDR3 DNA reads TGTGCCAGCACCAAGGGACAGGGGGTCTACGAGCAGTACTTC. Amino acid sequence: CASTKGQGVYEQYF.

The rearrangement joins TRBV6-1 to TRBJ2-3, with a possible D match to TRBD1 (5 bases). The CDR3 extends over 13 amino acids. The V and J ends lost 1 base and 7 bases respectively, with 9 bases between them. Germline CDR1 reads MNHNS; CDR2 reads SASEGT. The CDR3 spells CASSEGQQHTQYF. CDR3 DNA: TGTGCCAGCAGTGAAGGACAGCAGCATACGCAGTATTTT.